This TCR beta chain was obtained from a study of beta chain features in type 1 diabetes. Expressed TCRB transcripts were sequenced, since all the RNA that had been isolated was reverse transcribed. Some clones are missing from TCRdb's copy, which holds only in-frame ones; the method was immunoSEQ multiplex PCR. The repertoire holds almost 350,000 clones, with about 18% as singletons. Broader study findings: When cDNA is sequenced, cells with high TCR expression could be over-represented. Shortening that was moderate but significant affected the TCRB CDR3s of Type 1 diabetes patients in all four CD4+ subsets.

This clone was seen once. What it binds is not known. Trimming removed 5 bases from V and 4 bases from J; junction bases left unmatched: 12. CDR1 is SGHAT, CDR2 FQNNGV, per germline. The CDR3 totals 16 residues. The sequence was collected from a woman aged 18-29 years in good health. The rearrangement joins TRBV11-2 to TRBJ2-7, with 9 nucleotides matching TRBD2. Sequenced: naive CD4+ T cells from blood. The CDR3 loop is CASSRIAGARPYEQYF. CDR3 sequence (DNA): TGTGCCAGCAGCCGAATAGCGGGAGCCAGACCTTACGAGCAGTACTTC. Using reference TRBV11-2 and TRBJ2-7 for the parts outside the CDR3, the full variable domain is EAGVAQSPRYKIIEKRQSVAFWCNPISGHATLYWYQQILGQGPKLLIQFQNNGVVDDSQLPKDRFSAERLKGVDSTLKIQPAKLEDSAVYLCASSRIAGARPYEQYFGPGTRLTVT.